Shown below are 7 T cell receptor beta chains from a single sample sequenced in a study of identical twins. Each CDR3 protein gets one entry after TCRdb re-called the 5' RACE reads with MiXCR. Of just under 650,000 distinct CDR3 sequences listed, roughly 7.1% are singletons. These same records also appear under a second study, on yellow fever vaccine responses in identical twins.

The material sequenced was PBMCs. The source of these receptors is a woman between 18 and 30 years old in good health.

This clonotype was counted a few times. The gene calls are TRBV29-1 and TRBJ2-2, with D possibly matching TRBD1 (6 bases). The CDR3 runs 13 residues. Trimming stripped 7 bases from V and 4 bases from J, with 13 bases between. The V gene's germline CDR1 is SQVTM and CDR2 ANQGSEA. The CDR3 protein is CSGAWGLTGELFF. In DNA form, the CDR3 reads TGCAGCGGGGCTTGGGGGCTCACCGGGGAGCTGTTTTTT.

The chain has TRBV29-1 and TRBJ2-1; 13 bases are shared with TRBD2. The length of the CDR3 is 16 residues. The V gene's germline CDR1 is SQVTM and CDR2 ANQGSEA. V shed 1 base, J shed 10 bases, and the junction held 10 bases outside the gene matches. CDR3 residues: CSVEARGTSGRAEQFF. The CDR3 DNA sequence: TGCAGCGTTGAAGCCCGCGGAACTAGCGGGAGGGCCGAGCAGTTCTTC.

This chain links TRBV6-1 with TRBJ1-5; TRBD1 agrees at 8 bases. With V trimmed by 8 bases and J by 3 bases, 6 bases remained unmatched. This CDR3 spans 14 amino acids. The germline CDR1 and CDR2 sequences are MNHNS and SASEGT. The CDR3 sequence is CASWTGRLNQPQHF. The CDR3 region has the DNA TGTGCCAGCTGGACAGGGAGACTCAATCAGCCCCAGCATTTT.

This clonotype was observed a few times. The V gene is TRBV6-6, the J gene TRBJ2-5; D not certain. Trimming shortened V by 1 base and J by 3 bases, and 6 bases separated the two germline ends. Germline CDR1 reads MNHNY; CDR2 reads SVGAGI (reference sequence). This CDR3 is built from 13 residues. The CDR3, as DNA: TGTGCCAGCAGTTACTGGCTAGAAGAGACCCAGTACTTC. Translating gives CASSYWLEETQYF.

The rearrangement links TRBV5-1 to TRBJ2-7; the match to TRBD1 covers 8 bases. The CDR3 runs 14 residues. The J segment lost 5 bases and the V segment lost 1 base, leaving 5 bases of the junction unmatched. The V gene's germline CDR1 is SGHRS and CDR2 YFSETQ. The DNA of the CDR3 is TGCGCCAGCAGCTTGTCAGGGGGCGGCGACGAGCAGTACGTC. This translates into CASSLSGGGDEQYV.

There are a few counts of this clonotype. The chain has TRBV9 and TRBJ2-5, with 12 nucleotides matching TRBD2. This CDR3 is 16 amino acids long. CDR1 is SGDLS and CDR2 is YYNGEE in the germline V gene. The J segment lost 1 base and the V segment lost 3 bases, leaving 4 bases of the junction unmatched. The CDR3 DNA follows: TGTGCCAGCAGCGCTAGCGGGAGGGTAACCCAAGAGACCCAGTACTTC. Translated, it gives CASSASGRVTQETQYF.

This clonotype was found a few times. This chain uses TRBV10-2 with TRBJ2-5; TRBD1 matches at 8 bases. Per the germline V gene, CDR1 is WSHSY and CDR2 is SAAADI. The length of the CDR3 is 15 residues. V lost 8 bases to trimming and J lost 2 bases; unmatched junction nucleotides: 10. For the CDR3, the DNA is TGCGCCAGCGCTAAGAGGGGACAGGCGCAAGAGACCCAGTACTTC. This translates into CASAKRGQAQETQYF.